This entry is about one T cell receptor (beta chain). The antigen it recognizes is unknown. Preparation of the library involved the immunoSEQ multiplex PCR assay. A mixture of 60 forward primers for TCR Vbeta segments and 13 reverse primers for TCR Jbeta segments was used in the multiplex PCR. The CDR3 region of rearranged TCR beta genes was amplified from genomic DNA with a multiplex PCR assay. On the Illumina HiSeq System, the amplified TCR beta libraries were sequenced as 87-base-pair reads. Per the original workflow: Across the 500 to 750 repertoires, a later analysis counted tens of millions of unique TCR beta chains, about 10 million of which were shared by at least two donors. To remove PCR and sequencing errors, raw reads were error-corrected and collapsed into unique sequences using a nearest-neighbor algorithm that merged closely related sequences. Alignment of CDR3 sequences to IMGT reference sequences was used to assign V, D and J gene segments. Each retained sequence needed at least a six-nucleotide match to both a V gene segment and a J gene segment. A rearrangement was called productive if the CDR3 had no stop codons and remained in frame with V and J, and every other rearrangement was called non-productive. Following IMGT convention, CDR3 was defined as the stretch from the second conserved V-encoded cysteine up to the conserved J-encoded phenylalanine. Sequences without an unambiguous match to a single V gene segment were excluded from the earlier analysis of several hundred of the donors. In an earlier analysis of several hundred of the donors, a V segment was called functional when productive rearrangements were above 56.7%, and segregating when the standard deviation between donors exceeded 5%. A statistical classification framework was developed to diagnose cytomegalovirus status using the catalog of TCR beta chain sequences. In a later analysis, V and J genes were assigned by comparing TCR nucleotide sequences against IMGT/GENE-DB human TR gene sequences. In a later analysis, CDR3 sequences and most-parsimonious VDJ recombination scenarios were assigned using the TCRdist pipeline. In a later analysis, every TCR beta chain was defined by the combination of its CDR3 amino acid sequence and its V-gene family, and reads without a unique V-gene family were dropped. In a later analysis, approximately 590 highly shared, low-generation-probability nucleotide sequences were removed to address suspected cross-contamination and a sequencing artifact. For each public chain, a later analysis derived a clonal expansion index from normalized ranks of inferred template counts within each repertoire. A later analysis computed generation probabilities with a VDJ recombination model fitted to out-of-frame rearrangements, and checked the results against IGoR. Hypergeometric tests were used in a later analysis to score TCR-TCR, TCR-HLA and TCR-CMV co-occurrence, with a repertoire-size bias correction applied to the TCR pairs. To estimate false discovery rates, a later analysis permuted the HLA or CMV assignments 20 times. In a later analysis, co-occurring TCRs were grouped using DBSCAN, with TCRdist sequence similarity added in when clustering inside HLA-allele-positive subsets. Repertoires with fewer than 30,000 or more than 120,000 public chains were left out of co-occurrence clustering, as were five repertoires with anomalous nucleotide sharing. TCRdb obtained this table from immuneACCESS and retained in-frame rearrangements with V and J assigned. These tables miss some clones; where compared with another copy, unresolved V genes account for less than half of the shortfall, and the remainder is unexplained. Clone size and V and J calls were adopted from that table, with D and trimming inferred from the DNA. The sample's own table lists under 130,000 clones. The ten largest make up more than 0.5% of the sample.

The cohort consisted of 666 healthy bone marrow donors. At the time of sampling, every cohort member was nominally healthy, though immune exposures that went unrecorded were likely present. The donor tested CMV seronegative and was one of the 352 seronegative cohort members. Each donor provided a peripheral blood sample, and peripheral blood mononuclear cells were used for TCR beta sequencing. The Qiagen DNeasy Blood Extraction Kit was used to extract genomic DNA from the blood cell samples. These data are taken from a study of cytomegalovirus exposure and HLA in healthy donors (dated by TCRdb to between 2016 and 2019). Regarding the research as a whole: An earlier analysis of roughly 500 of the donors reported approximately 300 Gb of sequence data and some 120 million unique TCR beta sequences from roughly 200 million T cells. To predict cytomegalovirus infection status, the study brought together high-throughput TCR immunosequencing, statistical association of individual TCRs with disease status, and machine learning. A later genetic analysis took genome-wide SNP genotypes for about three fifths of the roughly 670 donors and used that subset as a discovery cohort. Because of strong linkage in the cohort, 5 or 6 DR-DQ haplotypes were treated as single units for association and clustering. A later analysis re-examined previously published TCR beta repertoires from more than 550 donors and added high-resolution HLA genotyping to investigate patterns of TCR occurrence. Every repertoire in the discovery cohort had been generated on one and the same sequencing platform. Among roughly 400 genotyped donors of the cohort, an average of around 250,000 unique TCR beta nucleotide sequences was sequenced per donor, of which about 19% were non-productive. Typing coverage varied by locus: roughly 629-640 donors for A, B, C, DRB1 and DQB1; roughly 500 for DQA1; approximately 610 for DPA1; approximately 490 for DPB1. In the later analysis, no new phenotypic data were used to find candidate immune exposures; instead, reliance was placed on TCR beta sequences and their occurrence across donors. To decide whether each TCR beta V gene segment behaved as functional or pseudogenic, an earlier analysis of some 600 of the donors relied on high-throughput TCR beta sequencing. The study aimed to test whether cataloging public T cell receptors could reveal signatures of past pathogen exposure. Donor age, sex, ethnicity and CMV serostatus were compiled together with the repertoire data. Using immunosequencing, the study profiled T cell repertoires from about 650 subjects and related those repertoires to cytomegalovirus serostatus. The genetic ancestry cluster associated with self-reported Caucasian donors included 81% of the roughly 400 genotyped donors. Along with the approximately 700-subject first cohort, a separate validation cohort of about 110 different subjects was used. HLA typing included class I and class II loci at four-digit resolution. Roughly 300 gigabases of sequencing data and 70 million to 100 million unique TCR sequences were included in an early release covering about 700 HLA-typed donors. Broader findings and caveats from the paper: Compared with equally common non-associated chains, HLA-associated TCR beta chains in a later analysis were more clonally expanded and had lower generation probabilities. Most TCR sequences were seen in very few donors, while some public TCRs were found in many individuals. In a later analysis, TCR association rates were found to vary across HLA loci, with the most associated TCRs seen for DRB1 alleles and the fewest for HLA-C alleles. The authors suggested that the approach could potentially be extended to other disease states and immunological phenotypes. In vitro tests confirmed that a few of the cytomegalovirus-associated TCR beta chains recognize cytomegalovirus antigens. Most CMV-associated TCR beta chains appeared to be HLA-restricted in a later analysis, and the HLA associations seemed to be driven largely by CMV exposure. A cluster of highly shared sequence variants was judged likely to represent a technical artifact of the sequencing pipeline. The earlier analysis of 587 of the donors excluded roughly 17 rarely observed V segments, including chromosome 9 orphons, because counts were too low. HLA typing was unavailable for some donors at each locus, so association tests used only the typed subset. Some IMGT-functional V segments, including TRBV6-2 and TRBV6-3, could not be distinguished by the 87-base-pair reads and were therefore excluded. At a false discovery rate of 0.05, a later analysis linked approximately 18,000 TCR beta sequences to specific HLA alleles. Roughly uniform sequencing depth across donors was assumed in presence/absence analyses, although this assumption may not hold. For the cohort, immune exposure information was limited to CMV serostatus. In both the original and validation cohorts, the classifier was reported to diagnose cytomegalovirus status with high specificity and sensitivity. A further reported finding was that TCR beta sequences accurately predicted the HLA-A and HLA-B alleles for most subjects in the first cohort. This cohort had only TCR beta chains sequenced, and the lack of alpha or paired-chain data limited which features could be detected. An association between a missense DCLRE1C variant and V-gene and J-gene trimming of TCR beta chains was found in a later genetic analysis and replicated in an independent cohort. Linkage disequilibrium might explain the correlated functional status among segregating V segments, but an unknown experimental factor could not be excluded. In the study, approximately 150 TCR beta chains were listed as associated with cytomegalovirus. According to a later genetic analysis, donors in an Asian-associated ancestry cluster had fewer N-insertions in productive TCRs than the roughly 670-donor mean. Strong co-occurrence of HLA alleles, especially DR and DQ, made assigning TCR associations to individual alleles difficult. An earlier analysis of around 540 of the donors showed that most TCR beta V segments appeared in productive rearrangements either about 87% or about 30% of the time, which broadly matched IMGT annotations. A later analysis reported that several top co-occurrence clusters appeared linked to parvovirus B19, influenza, CMV and Epstein-Barr virus.

Between the V and J ends, shortened by 6 bases and 2 bases respectively, the junction contains 8 bases. The CDR3 contains 13 residues, cysteine and phenylalanine counted. Kept here is only the CDR3 DNA, which spans 39 bases and is read in frame from base 1. Sequences SQVTM (CDR1) and ANQGSEA (CDR2) are obtained from the germline V gene. The clonotype was recovered from a man aged 45-60 years in good health and CMV-seronegative. The specimen was PBMCs. The chain was built from TRBV29-1 and TRBJ2-6; the D gene remains uncertain. The DNA sequence reads TGCAGCGTACAAGTAACTGGGGCCAACGTCCTGACTTTC. Its protein reads: CSVQVTGANVLTF. Reference TRBV29-1 and TRBJ2-6 proteins supply the regions before and after the CDR3; the full variable domain is: SAVISQKPSRDICQRGTSLTIQCQVDSQVTMMFWYRQQPGQSLTLIATANQGSEATYESGFVIDKFPISRPNLTFSTLTVSNMSPEDSSIYLCSVQVTGANVLTFGAGSRLTVL.